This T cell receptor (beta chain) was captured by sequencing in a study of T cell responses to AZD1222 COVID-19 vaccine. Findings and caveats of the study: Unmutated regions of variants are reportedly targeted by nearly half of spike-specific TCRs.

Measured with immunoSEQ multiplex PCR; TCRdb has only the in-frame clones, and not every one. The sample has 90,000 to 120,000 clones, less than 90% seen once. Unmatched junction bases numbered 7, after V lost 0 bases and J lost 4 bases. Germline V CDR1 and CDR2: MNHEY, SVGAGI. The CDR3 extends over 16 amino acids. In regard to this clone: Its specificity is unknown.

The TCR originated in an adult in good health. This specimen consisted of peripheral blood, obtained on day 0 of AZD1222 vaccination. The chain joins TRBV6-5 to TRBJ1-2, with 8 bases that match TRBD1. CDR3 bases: TGTGCCAGCAGTTACTCAGGACAGGGCTCTGCCTATGGCTACACCTTC. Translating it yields CASSYSGQGSAYGYTF.